These 8 T cell receptor beta chains originate from one sample sequenced in a study of human T cells and chemical hapten exposure. Time point meaning: patch test 3, about 24 weeks after DPC sensitization. Treatment of the sample: therapeutic diphenylcyclopropenone sensitization with weekly scalp DPC. TCRdb processed the RACE reads anew with MiXCR; each CDR3 protein has one entry. Here the sample spans more than 150,000 distinct CDR3 sequences, about 22% being singletons. Source: whole blood, taken in connection with sensitization to the hapten diphenylcyclopropenone (DPC). The receptors were sampled from a woman in her 40s with alopecia areata. Some clones in this sample may be carry-over from other donors' samples.

V is TRBV7-2 and J is TRBJ2-1; D is possibly TRBD2 (6 bases). From germline, CDR1 is SGHTA and CDR2 FQGNSA. V lost 5 bases and J lost 5, with 16 bases in between. The CDR3 extends over 15 amino acids. The CDR3 DNA follows: TGTGCCAGCAGCCAGGGACTTTCGGTCCACAATGAGCAGTTCTTC. Translated, it gives CASSQGLSVHNEQFF.

This clonotype came up a few times. The chain employs TRBV7-3 and TRBJ1-6; 8 bases fit TRBD1. The V and J ends lost 1 base and 7 bases, in that order; junction bases with no gene match: 0. This CDR3 region has 14 residues. Germline loops: CDR1 SGHTA, CDR2 FQGTGA. The chain's CDR3 is CASSLRQGNSPLHF. The CDR3 DNA reads TGTGCCAGCAGCTTAAGACAGGGGAATTCACCCCTCCACTTT.

This clonotype was detected many times. The V and J genes are TRBV7-2 and TRBJ1-3; TRBD1 agrees at 11 bases. V lost 8 bases and J lost 4; bases outside the gene matches: 10. This CDR3 has 16 residues. In germline, CDR1 is SGHTA, CDR2 FQGNSA. The CDR3 DNA sequence: TGTGCCAGCGGACCTTGGACAGGGGGCCGCGGAAACACCATATATTTT. Amino acid sequence: CASGPWTGGRGNTIYF.

The rearrangement links TRBV12-3 or TRBV12-4 to TRBJ2-1, with TRBD2 matching over 12 bases. The trim removed 5 bases at V and 10 bases at J, leaving 3 bases unmatched. The CDR3 length is 13 residues. The CDR3 region has the DNA TGTGCCAGCAGTGCGGGACTAGCGGGCGAGCAGTTCTTC. This encodes CASSAGLAGEQFF.

The gene calls are TRBV28 and TRBJ2-7; 9 bases are a match to TRBD1. This CDR3 has 14 amino acids. The V gene's germline CDR1 is MDHEN and CDR2 SYDVKM. The V segment lost 3 bases and the J segment 5 bases; nucleotides outside the gene matches: 5. CDR3 sequence: CASSFSGQGDEQYF. In nucleotides, the CDR3 is TGTGCCAGCAGTTTCTCGGGACAGGGCGACGAGCAGTACTTC.

Ten or more counts support this clonotype. This chain links TRBV29-1 with TRBJ2-7; perhaps TRBD2 as D (6 bases). Germline V gene lookup returns CDR1 SQVTM and CDR2 ANQGSEA. Trimming cost V 5 bases and J 0 bases, with 11 bases left between them. The CDR3 totals 13 residues. The CDR3 DNA reads as TGCAGCGTTCGGGACGGGAGCTCCTACGAGCAGTACTTC. It translates to CSVRDGSSYEQYF.

In its sample, this clonotype was seen a few times. The rearrangement links TRBV6-2 or TRBV6-3 to TRBJ1-1, with TRBD1 as a possible D gene (6 bases). Trimming shortened V by 5 bases and J by 0 bases, and 13 bases separated the two germline ends. Looked up from germline, CDR1 is MNHEY and CDR2 is SVGEGT. The CDR3 is 15 amino acids. The CDR3 DNA sequence: TGTGCCAGCAGTACCCCCGGGGGGCTGAACACTGAAGCTTTCTTT. This encodes CASSTPGGLNTEAFF.

This clonotype was seen a handful of times. The chain has TRBV7-3 and TRBJ2-3; TRBD1 is a possible D gene (6 bases). CDR3 length: 15 residues. Trimming took 2 bases from V and 5 from J, leaving 14 bases between them. CDR1 is SGHTA and CDR2 is FQGTGA in the germline V gene. The CDR3, as DNA: TGTGCCAGCAGCTTATATCTGGGGGCAGTAGATACGCAGTATTTT. This translates into CASSLYLGAVDTQYF.